These T cell receptor beta chains were read from a single sample in a study of T cell responses to AZD1222 COVID-19 vaccine. Generated by immunoSEQ multiplex PCR, the TCRdb table keeps only in-frame clones and is missing some. The sample lists roughly 150,000 clones; about 91% were seen once. Material: peripheral blood, obtained on day 0 of MenACWY control vaccination. These receptors were obtained from an adult in good health. Both conserved end residues are part of each CDR3. D genes are given only for firm matches.

v_call | d_call | cdr3_aa
TRBV6-2/TRBV6-3 | TRBD1 | CASSYSRQGAPREAFF
TRBV4-1 | TRBD1 | CASRGQTNTEAFF
TRBV6-4 | - | CASSDGAGRFSEQFF
TRBV28 | - | CASSLSIPTTTVSYEQYF
TRBV4-1 | - | CASSQVGTLKTEAFF
TRBV23-1 | - | CASTEAWNTEAFF
TRBV3-1/TRBV3-2 | - | CASSQDLFGPTRAGYTIYF
TRBV6-5 | TRBD1 | CASSRGTGGSYEQYF
TRBV6-5 | - | CASIPGLPNTGELFF
TRBV18 | TRBD1 | CASSPQSGGRNTGELFF
TRBV3-1/TRBV3-2 | TRBD2 | CASSPTVGLAGGETQYF
TRBV28 | - | CASSLPTGRIAEAFF
TRBV5-1 | - | CASSLEIPDYGYTF
TRBV6-6 | - | CASSLSSLNQPQHF
TRBV4-2 | - | CASSQDIHWNEAFF
TRBV9 | - | CASSPRQASSYEQYF
TRBV28 | TRBD1 | CASSSLMGQYVNTEAFF
TRBV4-1 | - | CASSRRSATGDETQYF
TRBV18 | - | CASSPERNTEAFF
TRBV11-3 | TRBD2 | CASSPQIAGGFYEQYF
TRBV6-2/TRBV6-3 | - | CASSPAKNTEAFF
TRBV6-5 | - | CASSYRDVNYGYTF
TRBV18 | TRBD1 | CASSRTGTDTQYF
TRBV28 | - | CASNRDEQFF
TRBV3-1/TRBV3-2 | - | CASSDLGQGHNYGYTF
TRBV5-6 | - | CASSLAPGEPQHF
TRBV7-3 | TRBD1 | CASSPLGQGYGYTF
TRBV4-2 | - | CASSQAGRGDEKLFF
TRBV5-4 | TRBD2 | CASRKGSPGGIAYEQYF
TRBV4-3 | TRBD1 | CASSPDGQGGNVGEKLFF
TRBV5-1 | - | CASSSQSFGETQYF
TRBV9 | TRBD1 | CASSVSGDRAKDTQYF
TRBV29-1 | - | CSALRGRSTEAFF